This T cell receptor beta chain appears in the sequencing data of a study of blood T cell repertoires in COVID-19 (dated by TCRdb to about 2020). Background for the entire study: The collaborator samples originated in the United States, Italy and Spain and spanned the acute and convalescent phases of COVID-19. Nearly every sample came with metadata listing a de-identified subject ID, COVID-19 status, age in years and sex. The repertoires were made available in a free public database intended to serve as a resource for research on the immune response to SARS-CoV-2. Where available, HLA class I and class II types were obtained from metadata supplied by the sample provider rather than from assay-based typing. Samples came from the ongoing ImmuneRACE study (first 160 participants) plus 1,254 subjects from 6 global collaborators. The prospective study material was composed of cDNA or gDNA derived from T cells, B-cell-depleted T cells, or PBMCs. Deeply sampled blood TCRbeta repertoires from subjects exposed to, actively infected with, or recovered from COVID-19 were included in the dataset. General study outcomes and caveats: The quantity of clinical and demographic metadata differed by source and by participant and was supplied without curation.

Collaborating institutions collected whole blood in K2EDTA tubes following their own protocols. For TCRbeta analysis, collaborator samples were shipped as frozen whole blood, as isolated PBMCs, or as DNA extracted from either sample type. TCRbeta CDR3 regions were amplified from genomic DNA using the immunoSEQ Assay, a bias-controlled multiplex PCR. From the authors' description of their analysis: Nucleated cell counts per sample were estimated from amplification of reference gene primers within the assay. To quantify the absolute abundance of each unique TCRbeta CDR3 rearrangement, sequence reads were collapsed and filtered. For each sample, productive Simpson clonality was calculated as the square root of Simpson's diversity index across productive rearrangements. TCRdb re-hosts the immuneACCESS table, in-frame sequences only. Its copies lack some clones; in the studies checked, an unresolved V gene accounts for under half of them, and the cause for the rest is not known. V, J and clone size reflect that table, while D and trimming were determined from the DNA. The sample table records some 260,000 clones; about 85% of these occur just once. The ten largest clones add up to 3% of the sample.

From the cysteine up to the phenylalanine, the CDR3 has a length of 12 residues. Only CDR3 DNA remains: 36 bases, in frame from the first base. Clipping removes 7 bases from V and 5 bases from J, with 5 as the unmatched junction base count. The CDR1 and CDR2 encoded by the germline V gene are SQVTM and ANQGSEA. As concerns this clone: Its specific antigen is unknown. Base qualities are not at hand, and no much larger clone is one base apart.

The sample taken for sequencing was peripheral blood. The rearrangement joined TRBV29-1 to TRBJ2-1; 7 bases in the middle match TRBD2. The receptor comes from a young man with active or convalescent COVID-19. The nucleotide sequence is given as TGCAGCGGGGCTAGCGGAGACAATGAGCAGTTCTTC. Translated, it reads CSGASGDNEQFF.